The clone carrying this TCR beta chain was counted a few times. A single record per CDR3 protein comes from TCRdb applying MiXCR to the RT-PCR reads. Among hundreds of thousands of distinct CDR3 sequences, approximately 15% were seen once, and the ten largest hold 3.6%. Germline-derived CDR1 and CDR2 are MDHEN and SYDVKM. Trimming shortened V by 3 bases and J by 4 bases, and 3 bases separated the two germline ends. This CDR3 is built from 11 residues. This clonotype was sampled from a female donor in good health, serving as a healthy control. The specimen sequenced was memory CD4+ T cells from blood. The V call is TRBV28, the J call TRBJ1-1; D is ambiguous. CDR3: CASSFVTEAFF. In DNA form, the CDR3 reads TGTGCCAGCAGTTTTGTCACTGAAGCTTTCTTT.